These 12 T cell receptor beta chains were sequenced from one sample in a study of blood T cell repertoires in COVID-19. The table came from immunoSEQ multiplex PCR; TCRdb's copy has only in-frame clones and leaves some out. Altogether 150,000 to 200,000 clones are present, about 89% being singletons, with the ten largest covering about 0.77%. Input material: PBMCs or T cells enriched from blood (not recorded which). These receptor sequences come from a woman aged 18-29 years who had recovered from COVID-19.

The rearrangement links TRBV19 to TRBJ2-1; D perhaps matches TRBD1 (7 bases). Germline lookup yields CDR1 LNHDA and CDR2 SQIVND (reference sequence). This CDR3 has 21 amino acids. V was shortened by 7 bases and J by 3 bases, with 34 bases between the two germline ends. The CDR3 reads CASNSPRYETGRSHYYNEQFF. CDR3 DNA sequence: TGTGCCAGTAACTCACCGAGATATGAGACAGGGAGGAGCCACTACTACAATGAGCAGTTCTTC.

The rearrangement links TRBV19 to TRBJ2-2; 7 bases align to TRBD2. The CDR3 covers 15 residues. The trim removed 5 bases at V and 2 bases at J, leaving 5 bases unmatched. Germline V gene sequence: CDR1 LNHDA, CDR2 SQIVND (reference sequence). CDR3 in amino acids: CASSLGTINTGELFF. The DNA for the CDR3 is TGTGCCAGTAGTTTGGGGACTATCAACACCGGGGAGCTGTTTTTT.

The chain links TRBV27 to TRBJ1-2; D unresolved. Germline CDR1 reads MNHEY; CDR2 reads SMNVEV (reference sequence). CDR3 length: 13 amino acids. V was clipped by 2 bases and J by 8 bases, with 12 bases between them. The CDR3 reads CASSLMGVEGYTF. The CDR3 DNA follows: TGTGCCAGCAGTTTAATGGGAGTGGAAGGCTACACCTTC.

V usage is TRBV6-2 or TRBV6-3 and J usage is TRBJ1-2, with 10 bases fitting TRBD1. The V and J ends lost 6 bases and 7 bases, in that order; junction bases with no gene match: 5. CDR3 length equals 13 residues. Germline CDR1 is MNHEY and CDR2 is SVGEGT. The CDR3 sequence is CASSPTGGVGYTF. The CDR3 DNA sequence: TGTGCCAGCAGCCCGACAGGGGGCGTTGGCTACACCTTC.

This chain connects TRBV28 to TRBJ2-1, with D tentatively TRBD2 (5 bases). CDR3 length: 13 amino acids. Looked up from germline, CDR1 is MDHEN and CDR2 is SYDVKM. V shed 7 bases and J shed 15 bases, with 22 bases lying between them. This CDR3 reads CASTDWARRGRFF. CDR3 coding DNA: TGTGCCAGCACCGACTGGGCCCGAAGAGGGCGGTTCTTC.

This clone has only a few counts. The J gene is TRBJ2-3, the V gene TRBV5-1; D possibly corresponds to TRBD2 (6 bases). The germline V gene has CDR1 SGHRS and CDR2 YFSETQ. The length of the CDR3 is 17 residues. Trimming pared 4 bases from V and 2 bases from J, leaving 20 bases between. CDR3: CASSDEGTAVSTDTQYF. The CDR3 DNA is TGCGCCAGCAGCGACGAGGGGACTGCTGTCTCCACAGATACGCAGTATTTT.

The V and J genes are TRBV7-2 and TRBJ2-7; possible D gene TRBD1, 6 bases. Trimming removed 3 bases at V and 2 bases at J, with 11 bases between. Germline CDR1 SGHTA, CDR2 FQGNSA. The CDR3 consists of 14 residues. The CDR3 region has the DNA TGTGCCAGCAGCTTTCCGGGACAAGCCTACGAGCAGTACTTC. As protein: CASSFPGQAYEQYF.

The chain combines TRBV2 with TRBJ1-4; D gene unclear. There are 14 residues in the CDR3. V lost 6 bases, J lost 0 bases, and 8 bases lay in between. Germline CDR1 reads SNHLY; CDR2 reads FYNNEI. The CDR3 DNA reads TGTGCCAGCAGCATAGAAGCAACTAATGAAAAACTGTTTTTT. Its translation is CASSIEATNEKLFF.

This rearrangement joins TRBV10-3 to TRBJ2-1; 7 bases are shared with TRBD2. V lost 8 bases to trimming and J lost 2 bases; unmatched junction nucleotides: 0. Germline assignment: CDR1 ENHRY and CDR2 SYGVKD. This CDR3 comprises 12 residues. In DNA, the CDR3 is TGTGCCATCGGACTAGCCTACAATGAGCAGTTCTTC. Its protein product is CAIGLAYNEQFF.

The V call is TRBV4-3, the J call TRBJ2-3, with TRBD2 identical over 10 bases. V lost 0 bases to trimming and J lost 4 bases; unmatched junction nucleotides: 19. CDR1 is LGHNA and CDR2 is YSLEER in the germline V gene. The CDR3 spans 21 residues. CDR3 DNA sequence: TGCGCCAGCAGCCAAGACTATCGCTGGGAGGTTCTAGCGGGAGTGGCAGATACGCAGTATTTT. Protein sequence: CASSQDYRWEVLAGVADTQYF.

V usage is TRBV9 and J usage is TRBJ2-1, with TRBD2 matching over 9 bases. J lost 9 bases, V lost 5 bases, and 9 bases had no gene match. The CDR3 is 14 residues long. Germline CDR1 and CDR2: SGDLS and YYNGEE. The CDR3 loop reads CASSVSGREREQFF. The CDR3 DNA reads TGTGCCAGCAGTGTTAGCGGGAGAGAACGTGAGCAGTTCTTC. Using reference TRBV9 and TRBJ2-1 for the parts outside the CDR3, the full variable domain is DSGVTQTPKHLITATGQRVTLRCSPRSGDLSVYWYQQSLDQGLQFLIQYYNGEERAKGNILERFSAQQFPDLHSELNLSSLELGDSALYFCASSVSGREREQFFGPGTRLTVL.

The gene calls are TRBV5-8 and TRBJ2-4; D is uncertain. V lost 4 bases and J 0 bases, leaving 11 bases between the germline ends. Germline V gene data show CDR1 as SGHTS and CDR2 as YDEGEE. CDR3 length: 15 amino acids. The CDR3 protein is CASSLLTGAKNIQYF. CDR3 in DNA: TGTGCCAGCAGCCTCCTAACTGGAGCCAAAAACATTCAGTACTTC.